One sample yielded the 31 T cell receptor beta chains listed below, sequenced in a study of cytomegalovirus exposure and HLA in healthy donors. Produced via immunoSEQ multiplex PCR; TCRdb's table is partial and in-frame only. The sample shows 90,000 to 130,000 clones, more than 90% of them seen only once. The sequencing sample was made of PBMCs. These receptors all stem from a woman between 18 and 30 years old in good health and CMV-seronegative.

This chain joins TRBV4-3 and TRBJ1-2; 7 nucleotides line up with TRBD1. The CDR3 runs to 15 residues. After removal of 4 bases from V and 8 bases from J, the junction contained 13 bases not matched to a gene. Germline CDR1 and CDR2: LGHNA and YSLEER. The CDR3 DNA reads TGCGCCAGCAGCCTGATTTACCGGGACAGAGAGGGCTACACCTTC. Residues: CASSLIYRDREGYTF.

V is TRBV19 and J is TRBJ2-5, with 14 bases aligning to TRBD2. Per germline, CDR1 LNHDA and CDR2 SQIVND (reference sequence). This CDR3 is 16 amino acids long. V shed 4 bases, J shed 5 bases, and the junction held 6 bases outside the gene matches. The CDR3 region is CASSTGLAGGMETQYF. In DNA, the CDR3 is TGTGCCAGTAGTACCGGACTAGCGGGGGGTATGGAGACCCAGTACTTC.

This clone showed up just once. The CDR3 protein is CASSLARQYGYTF. The CDR3 coding sequence is TGTGCCAGCAGCTTAGCGAGGCAGTATGGCTACACCTTC. The rearrangement links TRBV7-9 to TRBJ1-2; D not resolved. CDR3 length: 13 amino acids. Trimming shortened V by 0 bases and J by 5 bases, and 7 bases separated the two germline ends. The germline V gene encodes CDR1 SEHNR and CDR2 FQNEAQ (reference sequence).

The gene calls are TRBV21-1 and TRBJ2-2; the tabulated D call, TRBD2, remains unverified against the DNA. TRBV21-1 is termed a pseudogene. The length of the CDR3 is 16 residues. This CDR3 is CASSKVWRTGPGELFF. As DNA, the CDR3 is TGTGCCAGCAGCAAAGTTTGGAGGACTGGACCCGGGGAGCTGTTTTTT.

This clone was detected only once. The CDR3 DNA follows: TGTGCCAGCAGCCCCGCCCCGGAGGTAGAGACCCAGTACTTC. Residues: CASSPAPEVETQYF. This chain joins TRBV7-9 and TRBJ2-5, with D possibly TRBD2 on 5 matching bases. The germline V and J ends were trimmed by 5 bases and 4 bases, with 14 bases remaining between them. Germline-derived CDR1 and CDR2 are SEHNR and FQNEAQ (reference sequence). The length of the CDR3 is 14 residues. Filled out from reference TRBV7-9 and TRBJ2-5, the complete variable domain reads DTGVSQNPRHKITKRGQNVTFRCDPISEHNRLYWYRQTLGQGPEFLTYFQNEAQLEKSRLLSDRFSAERPKGSFSTLEIQRTEQGDSAMYLCASSPAPEVETQYFGPGTRLLVL.

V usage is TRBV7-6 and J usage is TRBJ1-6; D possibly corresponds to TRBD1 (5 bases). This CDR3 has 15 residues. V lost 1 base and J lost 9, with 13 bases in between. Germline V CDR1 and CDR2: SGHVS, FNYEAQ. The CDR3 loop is CASSLGRGGSSPLHF. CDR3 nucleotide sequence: TGTGCCAGCAGCTTAGGGAGGGGAGGAAGTTCACCCCTCCACTTT.

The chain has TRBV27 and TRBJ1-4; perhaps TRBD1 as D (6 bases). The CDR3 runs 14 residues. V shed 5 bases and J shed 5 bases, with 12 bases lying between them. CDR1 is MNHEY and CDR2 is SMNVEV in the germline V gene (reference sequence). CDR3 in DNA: TGTGCCAGCAGTCCCCGGGGGGCCAATGAAAAACTGTTTTTT. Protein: CASSPRGANEKLFF.

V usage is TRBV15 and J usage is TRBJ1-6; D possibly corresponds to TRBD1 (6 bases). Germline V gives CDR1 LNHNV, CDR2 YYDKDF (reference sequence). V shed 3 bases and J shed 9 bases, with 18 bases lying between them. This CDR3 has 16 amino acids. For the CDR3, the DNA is TGTGCCACCAGCAGCCGGGACACTCACCCGGCTTCACCCCTCCACTTT. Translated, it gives CATSSRDTHPASPLHF.

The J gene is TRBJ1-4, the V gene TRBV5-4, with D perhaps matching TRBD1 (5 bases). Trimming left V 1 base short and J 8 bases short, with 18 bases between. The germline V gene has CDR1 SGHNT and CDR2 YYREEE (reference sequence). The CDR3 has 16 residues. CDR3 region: CASSLRTTASAEKLFF. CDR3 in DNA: TGTGCCAGCAGCTTGAGGACGACAGCCTCTGCAGAAAAACTGTTTTTT.

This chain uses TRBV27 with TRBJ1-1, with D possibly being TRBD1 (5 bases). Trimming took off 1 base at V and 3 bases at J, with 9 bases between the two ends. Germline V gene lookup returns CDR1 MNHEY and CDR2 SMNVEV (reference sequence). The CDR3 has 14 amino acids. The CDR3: CASSLWGEDTEAFF. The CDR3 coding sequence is TGTGCCAGCAGTTTATGGGGGGAGGACACTGAAGCTTTCTTT.

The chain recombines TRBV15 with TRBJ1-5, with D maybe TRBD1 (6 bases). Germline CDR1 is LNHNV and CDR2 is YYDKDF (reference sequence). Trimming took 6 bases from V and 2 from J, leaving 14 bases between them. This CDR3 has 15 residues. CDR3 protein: CATRVQGRGNQPQHF. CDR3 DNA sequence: TGTGCCACCAGGGTACAGGGTAGGGGCAATCAGCCCCAGCATTTT. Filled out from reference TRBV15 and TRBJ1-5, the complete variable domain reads DAMVIQNPRYQVTQFGKPVTLSCSQTLNHNVMYWYQQKSSQAPKLLFHYYDKDFNNEADTPDNFQSRRPNTSFCFLDIRSPGLGDTAMYLCATRVQGRGNQPQHFGDGTRLSIL.

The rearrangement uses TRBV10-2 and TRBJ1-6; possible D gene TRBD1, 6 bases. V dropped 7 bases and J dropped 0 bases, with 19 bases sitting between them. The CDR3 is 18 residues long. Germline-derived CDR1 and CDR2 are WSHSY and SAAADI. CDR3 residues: CASKNPPQGSSYNSPLHF. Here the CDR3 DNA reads TGCGCCAGCAAAAACCCTCCACAGGGTAGCTCCTATAATTCACCCCTCCACTTT.

The CDR3 nucleotides read TGTGCCAGCATACCGGGACAGGGGGGCCATGGCTACACCTTC. Translation: CASIPGQGGHGYTF. This chain joins TRBV7-2 and TRBJ1-2, with 11 positions matching TRBD1. Germline V gene lookup returns CDR1 SGHTA and CDR2 FQGNSA. There are 14 residues in the CDR3. Germline trimming cut 7 bases from V and 6 bases from J; bases unmatched to any gene: 7.

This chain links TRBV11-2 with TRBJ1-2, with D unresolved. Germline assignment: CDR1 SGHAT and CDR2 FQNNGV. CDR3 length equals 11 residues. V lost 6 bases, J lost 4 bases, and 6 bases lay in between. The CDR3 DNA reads TGTGCCAGCAGTTTCTCCTATGGCTACACCTTC. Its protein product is CASSFSYGYTF. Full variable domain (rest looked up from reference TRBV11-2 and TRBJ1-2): EAGVAQSPRYKIIEKRQSVAFWCNPISGHATLYWYQQILGQGPKLLIQFQNNGVVDDSQLPKDRFSAERLKGVDSTLKIQPAKLEDSAVYLCASSFSYGYTFGSGTRLTVV.

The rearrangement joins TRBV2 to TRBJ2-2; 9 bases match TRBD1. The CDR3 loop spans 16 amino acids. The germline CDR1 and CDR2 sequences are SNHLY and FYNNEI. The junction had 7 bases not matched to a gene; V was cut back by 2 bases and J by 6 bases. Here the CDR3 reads CASSERGQGVAGELFF. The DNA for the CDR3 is TGTGCCAGCAGTGAAAGGGGACAGGGCGTCGCCGGGGAGCTGTTTTTT.

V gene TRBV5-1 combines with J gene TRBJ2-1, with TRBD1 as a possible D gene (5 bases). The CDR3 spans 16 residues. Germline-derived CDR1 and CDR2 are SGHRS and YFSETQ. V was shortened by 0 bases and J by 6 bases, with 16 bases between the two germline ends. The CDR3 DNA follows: TGCGCCAGCAGCTTGGCCAGGGCAGCTCAGGTCAATGAGCAGTTCTTC. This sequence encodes CASSLARAAQVNEQFF.

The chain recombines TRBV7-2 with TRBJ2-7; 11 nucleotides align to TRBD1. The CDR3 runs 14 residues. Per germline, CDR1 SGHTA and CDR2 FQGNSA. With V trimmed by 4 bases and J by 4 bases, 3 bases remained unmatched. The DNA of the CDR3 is TGTGCCAGCAGCTGGGGACAGGGGGTATACGAGCAGTACTTC. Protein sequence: CASSWGQGVYEQYF.

CDR3 in amino acids: CASSFEGSTDTQYF. The CDR3 bases are TGTGCCAGCAGTTTTGAGGGTAGCACAGATACGCAGTATTTT. The V gene is TRBV6-5, the J gene TRBJ2-3, with a weak D call TRBD2 (5 bases). Germline V lookup: CDR1 MNHEY, CDR2 SVGAGI. V was shortened by 4 bases and J by 0 bases, with 8 bases between the two germline ends. This CDR3 has 14 residues.

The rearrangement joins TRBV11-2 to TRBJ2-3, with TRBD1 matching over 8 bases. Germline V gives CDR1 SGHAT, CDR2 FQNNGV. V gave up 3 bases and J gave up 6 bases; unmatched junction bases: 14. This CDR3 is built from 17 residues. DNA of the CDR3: TGTGCCAGCAGCTTTAGTGGACAGGGCCGCGGTAGGGATACGCAGTATTTT. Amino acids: CASSFSGQGRGRDTQYF. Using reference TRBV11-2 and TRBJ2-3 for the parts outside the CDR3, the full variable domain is EAGVAQSPRYKIIEKRQSVAFWCNPISGHATLYWYQQILGQGPKLLIQFQNNGVVDDSQLPKDRFSAERLKGVDSTLKIQPAKLEDSAVYLCASSFSGQGRGRDTQYFGPGTRLTVL.

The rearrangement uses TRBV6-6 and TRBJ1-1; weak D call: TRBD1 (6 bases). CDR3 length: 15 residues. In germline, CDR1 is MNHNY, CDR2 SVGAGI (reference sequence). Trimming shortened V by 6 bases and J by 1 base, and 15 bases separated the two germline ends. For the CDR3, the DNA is TGTGCCAGCAGCGATTTACAGGGAGAGAACACTGAAGCTTTCTTT. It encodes CASSDLQGENTEAFF.

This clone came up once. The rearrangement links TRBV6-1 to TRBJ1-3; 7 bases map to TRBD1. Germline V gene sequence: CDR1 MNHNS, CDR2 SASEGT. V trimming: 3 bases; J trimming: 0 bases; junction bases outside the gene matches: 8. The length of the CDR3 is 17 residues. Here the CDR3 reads CASSERQGSFSGNTIYF. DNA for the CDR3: TGTGCCAGCAGTGAGCGACAGGGTTCCTTCTCTGGAAACACCATATATTTT.

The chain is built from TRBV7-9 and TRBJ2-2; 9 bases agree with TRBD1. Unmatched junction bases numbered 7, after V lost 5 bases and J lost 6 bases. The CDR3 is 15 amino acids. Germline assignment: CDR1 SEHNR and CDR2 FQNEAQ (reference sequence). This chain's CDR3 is CASSQRTGAPGELFF. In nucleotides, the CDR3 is TGTGCCAGCAGCCAAAGGACAGGGGCCCCCGGGGAGCTGTTTTTT.

CDR3 sequence (DNA): TGTGCCAGCAGTGAATCGGGGGGGGGATTTATTTCACCCCTCCACTTT. This translates into CASSESGGGFISPLHF. The V gene is TRBV6-1, the J gene TRBJ1-6; a weak D match, TRBD1 (5 bases). The V gene lost 2 bases and the J gene lost 9 bases, with 17 bases spanning the gap. This CDR3 spans 16 amino acids. CDR1 is MNHNS and CDR2 is SASEGT in the germline V gene.

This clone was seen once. As DNA, the CDR3 is TGTGCCAGCAGGCCGGACGGCCAGGGCCCCTGGAGCAATCAGCCCCAGCATTTT. This sequence encodes CASRPDGQGPWSNQPQHF. The chain recombines TRBV27 with TRBJ1-5; D perhaps matches TRBD1 (5 bases). The length of the CDR3 is 18 residues. V shed 6 bases and J shed 1 base, with 22 bases lying between them. Germline V CDR1 and CDR2: MNHEY, SMNVEV (reference sequence).

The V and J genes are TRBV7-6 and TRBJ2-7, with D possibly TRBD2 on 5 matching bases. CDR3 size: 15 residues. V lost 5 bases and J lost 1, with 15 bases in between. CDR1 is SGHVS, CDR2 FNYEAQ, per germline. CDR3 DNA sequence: TGTGCCAGCAGCCCGACATTTGTAGCGTCCTACGAGCAGTACTTC. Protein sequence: CASSPTFVASYEQYF.

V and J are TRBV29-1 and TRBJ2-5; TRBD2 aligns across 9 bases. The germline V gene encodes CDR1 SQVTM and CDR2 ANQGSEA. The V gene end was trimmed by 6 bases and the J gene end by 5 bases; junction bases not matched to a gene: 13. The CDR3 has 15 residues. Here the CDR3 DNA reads TGCAGCGTGGCACGTGGCGGGGGGGCTCTGGAGACCCAGTACTTC. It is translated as CSVARGGGALETQYF. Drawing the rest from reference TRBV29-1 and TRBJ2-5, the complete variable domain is SAVISQKPSRDICQRGTSLTIQCQVDSQVTMMFWYRQQPGQSLTLIATANQGSEATYESGFVIDKFPISRPNLTFSTLTVSNMSPEDSSIYLCSVARGGGALETQYFGPGTRLLVL.

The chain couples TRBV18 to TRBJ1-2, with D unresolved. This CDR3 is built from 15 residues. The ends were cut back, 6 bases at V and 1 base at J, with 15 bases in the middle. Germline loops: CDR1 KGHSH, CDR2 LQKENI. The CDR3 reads CASSPCLDCNYGYTF. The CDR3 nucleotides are TGTGCCAGCTCCCCTTGTCTGGACTGTAACTATGGCTACACCTTC.

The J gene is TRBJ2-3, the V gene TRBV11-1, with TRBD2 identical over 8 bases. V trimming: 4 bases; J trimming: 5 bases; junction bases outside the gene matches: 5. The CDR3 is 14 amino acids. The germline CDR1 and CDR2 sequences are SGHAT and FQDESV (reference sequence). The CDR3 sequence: CASSSVGGGDTQYF. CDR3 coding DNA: TGTGCCAGCAGCTCGGTCGGGGGGGGAGATACGCAGTATTTT. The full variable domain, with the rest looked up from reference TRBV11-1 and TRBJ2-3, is EAEVAQSPRYKITEKSQAVAFWCDPISGHATLYWYRQILGQGPELLVQFQDESVVDDSQLPKDRFSAERLKGVDSTLKIQPAELGDSAMYLCASSSVGGGDTQYFGPGTRLTVL.

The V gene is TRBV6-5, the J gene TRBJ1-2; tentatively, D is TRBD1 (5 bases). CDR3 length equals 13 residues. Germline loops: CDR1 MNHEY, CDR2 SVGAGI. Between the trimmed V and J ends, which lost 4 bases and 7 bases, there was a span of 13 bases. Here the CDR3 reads CASSSWGRAGYTF. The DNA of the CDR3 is TGTGCCAGCAGTTCCTGGGGCAGGGCTGGCTACACCTTC.

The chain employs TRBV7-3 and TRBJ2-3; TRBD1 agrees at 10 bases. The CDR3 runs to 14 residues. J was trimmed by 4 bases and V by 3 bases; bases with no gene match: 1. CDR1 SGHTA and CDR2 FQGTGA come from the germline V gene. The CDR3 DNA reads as TGTGCCAGCAGCTTGGGACAGGGGTCAGATACGCAGTATTTT. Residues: CASSLGQGSDTQYF.

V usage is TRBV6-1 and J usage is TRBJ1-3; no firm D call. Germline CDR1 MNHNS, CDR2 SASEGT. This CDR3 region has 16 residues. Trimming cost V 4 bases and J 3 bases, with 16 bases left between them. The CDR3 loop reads CASSVVRVRYGNTIYF. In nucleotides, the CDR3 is TGTGCCAGCAGTGTCGTGAGGGTGCGGTATGGAAACACCATATATTTT.